The 32 T cell receptor beta chains below all came from one sample that was sequenced in a study of radiotherapy plus CTLA-4 blockade in lung cancer (dated 2018 in TCRdb). Library generation was performed with the immunoSEQ multiplex PCR assay. TCRdb holds this immuneACCESS table with in-frame rearrangements only. Some clones are missing; in checked studies, unresolved V genes explain under half, and the rest has no known cause. For this sample there are 23,000 or so clones; approximately 74% appear just once. The top ten clonotypes cover around 3.1% of the sample. The source was peripheral blood, collected from a patient treated with radiotherapy plus ipilimumab. The receptor set was obtained from a human donor with non-small cell lung cancer whose response to radiotherapy plus ipilimumab could not be evaluated.

This clone showed up just once. The chain joins TRBV19 to TRBJ2-1, with a possible D match to TRBD1 (5 bases). V was pared by 7 bases and J by 7 bases, with 14 bases between. Per the germline V gene, CDR1 is LNHDA and CDR2 is SQIVND (reference sequence). The CDR3 runs 13 residues. This CDR3 reads CASTPGLGNEQFF. CDR3 bases: TGTGCCAGTACCCCAGGGTTGGGGAATGAGCAGTTCTTC.

This chain links TRBV27 with TRBJ2-2; D may be TRBD1 (6 bases). There are 15 residues in the CDR3. Trimming took 6 bases from V and 1 from J, leaving 12 bases between them. CDR1 is MNHEY and CDR2 is SMNVEV in the germline V gene (reference sequence). Here the CDR3 DNA reads TGTGCCAGCAGACCGGGACAATGGAACACCGGGGAGCTGTTTTTT. Its protein product is CASRPGQWNTGELFF.

This sequence joins TRBV5-1 and TRBJ1-2; perhaps TRBD1 as D (5 bases). The length of the CDR3 is 16 residues. V lost 1 base, J lost 0 bases, and 13 bases lay in between. The germline gives CDR1 SGHRS, CDR2 YFSETQ. CDR3 sequence (DNA): TGCGCCAGCAGCTTGTCTTCAGGGTTGGCTAACTATGGCTACACCTTC. Amino acids: CASSLSSGLANYGYTF. Variable domain in full (rest from reference TRBV5-1 and TRBJ1-2): KAGVTQTPRYLIKTRGQQVTLSCSPISGHRSVSWYQQTPGQGLQFLFEYFSETQRNKGNFPGRFSGRQFSNSRSEMNVSTLELGDSALYLCASSLSSGLANYGYTFGSGTRLTVV.

The chain couples TRBV9 to TRBJ2-5; TRBD2 agrees at 7 bases. There are 14 residues in the CDR3. Looked up from germline, CDR1 is SGDLS and CDR2 is YYNGEE. After removal of 2 bases from V and 4 bases from J, the junction contained 5 bases not matched to a gene. The CDR3 loop reads CASSVGGNLETQYF. The CDR3 region has the DNA TGTGCCAGCAGCGTCGGGGGGAATTTAGAGACCCAGTACTTC.

This clone was observed a single time. The rearrangement links TRBV18 to TRBJ2-7, with TRBD2 matching over 8 bases. CDR1 is KGHSH, CDR2 LQKENI, per germline. V lost 3 bases, J lost 0 bases, and 13 bases stayed unmatched. The CDR3 loop spans 18 amino acids. The CDR3 is CASSPEAGGSLISYEQYF. CDR3 DNA sequence: TGTGCCAGCTCACCGGAGGCGGGGGGTTCCCTAATCTCCTACGAGCAGTACTTC.

The V gene is TRBV5-6, the J gene TRBJ2-3; a possible D gene is TRBD1 (5 bases). There are 15 residues in the CDR3. Germline CDR1 and CDR2: SGHDT and YYEEEE. V dropped 0 bases and J dropped 6 bases, with 14 bases sitting between them. The CDR3 coding sequence is TGTGCCAGCAGCTTGGGTCCCAGGGTATCGGATACGCAGTATTTT. Translation: CASSLGPRVSDTQYF.

J is TRBJ2-3 and V is TRBV19, with 9 bases lining up with TRBD2. The V gene end was trimmed by 10 bases and the J gene end by 0 bases; junction bases not matched to a gene: 14. CDR3 length: 17 amino acids. Germline V gene data show CDR1 as LNHDA and CDR2 as SQIVND (reference sequence). The CDR3 spells CATTTGVAGVSTDTQYF. The CDR3 DNA follows: TGTGCCACCACCACGGGGGTAGCGGGAGTAAGCACAGATACGCAGTATTTT.

This clone was seen more than once but under ten times. The chain employs TRBV29-1 and TRBJ1-6; D perhaps matches TRBD1 (6 bases). Trimming pared 3 bases from V and 0 bases from J, leaving 15 bases between. CDR3 length: 17 amino acids. Germline CDR1 reads SQVTM; CDR2 reads ANQGSEA. CDR3 sequence reads: CSVDPGTPSSYNSPLHF. In DNA, the CDR3 is TGCAGCGTTGATCCCGGGACACCGAGCTCCTATAATTCACCCCTCCACTTT.

V is TRBV30 and J is TRBJ2-6; TRBD1 matches at 8 bases. The CDR3 consists of 16 residues. The germline V gene encodes CDR1 GTSNPN and CDR2 SVGIG (reference sequence). The V and J ends lost 5 bases and 0 bases, in that order; junction bases with no gene match: 6. The chain's CDR3 is CAWGDRQYSGANVLTF. The CDR3 coding sequence is TGTGCCTGGGGGGACAGGCAATACTCTGGGGCCAACGTCCTGACTTTC. The variable domain in full, completed from reference TRBV30 and TRBJ2-6, reads SQTIHQWPATLVQPVGSPLSLECTVEGTSNPNLYWYRQAAGRGLQLLFYSVGIGQISSEVPQNLSASRPQDRQFILSSKKLLLSDSGFYLCAWGDRQYSGANVLTFGAGSRLTVL.

The V call is TRBV29-1, the J call TRBJ2-2; D might be TRBD2 (6 bases). Trimming cost V 1 base and J 2 bases, with 8 bases left between them. The CDR3 consists of 14 residues. Per the germline V gene, CDR1 is SQVTM and CDR2 is ANQGSEA. CDR3 in DNA: TGCAGCGTTGAAGGGAGGGTTAACACCGGGGAGCTGTTTTTT. This translates into CSVEGRVNTGELFF.

This clone is a singleton in its sample. The chain links TRBV20-1 to TRBJ1-1; TRBD1 might be the D (5 bases). The germline V gene has CDR1 DFQATT and CDR2 SNEGSKA (reference sequence). The CDR3 consists of 11 residues. V lost 5 bases and J lost 6, with 10 bases in between. CDR3 bases: TGCAGTGCTGCTCAGGGTTCTGAAGCTTTCTTT. Translating it yields CSAAQGSEAFF.

The V gene is TRBV14, the J gene TRBJ2-7, with TRBD2 matching over 8 bases. Germline V CDR1 and CDR2: SGHDN, FVKESK. CDR3 size: 17 residues. Trimming cost V 1 base and J 3 bases; bases outside gene matches: 11. The CDR3 is CASSQVMEAGGCYEQYF. CDR3 DNA: TGTGCCAGCAGCCAAGTTATGGAGGCGGGAGGCTGCTACGAGCAGTACTTC.

The chain links TRBV9 to TRBJ1-6; D possibly corresponds to TRBD1 (5 bases). The CDR3 consists of 15 residues. Per germline, CDR1 SGDLS and CDR2 YYNGEE. The V and J ends lost 0 bases and 8 bases respectively, with 12 bases between them. CDR3 protein: CASSVVGGTDSPLHF. The CDR3 DNA reads as TGTGCCAGCAGCGTAGTTGGAGGGACGGATTCACCCCTCCACTTT.

The chain joins TRBV2 to TRBJ2-7; 7 bases agree with TRBD2. V shed 7 bases and J 7 bases; nucleotides not matched to a gene: 13. The CDR3 is 14 residues long. Per germline, CDR1 SNHLY and CDR2 FYNNEI. The DNA for the CDR3 is TGTGCCAGCACCATTGGGCGGCGGGAGAGTGAGCAGTACTTC. This gives the protein CASTIGRRESEQYF.

This chain joins TRBV30 and TRBJ1-1, with D possibly matching TRBD1 (6 bases). CDR1 is GTSNPN and CDR2 is SVGIG in the germline V gene (reference sequence). The CDR3 is made up of 14 amino acids. V was pared by 2 bases and J by 1 base, with 11 bases between. The DNA for the CDR3 is TGTGCCTGGAGTATCGCAGGGGCGAACACTGAAGCTTTCTTT. Its translation is CAWSIAGANTEAFF.

The genes are TRBV6-6 and TRBJ1-5; TRBD1 is a possible D gene (6 bases). Germline values: CDR1 MNHNY, CDR2 SVGAGI (reference sequence). This CDR3 comprises 14 residues. With 8 bases removed from V and 4 bases from J, the gap between germline ends came to 15 bases. The CDR3: CASGQQGSNQPQHF. As DNA, the CDR3 is TGTGCCAGCGGCCAACAGGGTTCGAATCAGCCCCAGCATTTT.

The chain links TRBV15 to TRBJ1-4; the D gene is possibly TRBD1 (6 bases). The CDR3 sequence is 18 residues long. The V end lost 2 bases, the J end lost 4 bases, and 20 bases lay between the germline ends. Germline CDR1 is LNHNV and CDR2 is YYDKDF (reference sequence). In DNA form, the CDR3 reads TGTGCCACCAGCAGAATTACAGGGAGTGGGCGGATTAATGAAAAACTGTTTTTT. Its translation: CATSRITGSGRINEKLFF.

This clone occurred a few times. The rearrangement links TRBV5-1 to TRBJ2-1; the match to TRBD1 covers 10 bases. Germline CDR1 is SGHRS and CDR2 is YFSETQ. CDR3 size: 14 residues. J lost 9 bases, V lost 4 bases, and 7 bases had no gene match. DNA of the CDR3: TGCGCCAGCAGCCGAGACAGGGGGCTGGTTGAGCAGTTCTTC. It is translated as CASSRDRGLVEQFF.

This chain joins TRBV9 and TRBJ2-2; 9 nucleotides agree with TRBD2. The germline CDR1 and CDR2 sequences are SGDLS and YYNGEE. The CDR3 length is 16 residues. The J segment lost 7 bases and the V segment lost 2 bases, leaving 9 bases of the junction unmatched. As DNA, the CDR3 is TGTGCCAGCAGCGTTCAAGCGGGAGGTCACGGCGGGGAGCTGTTTTTT. This codes for CASSVQAGGHGGELFF.

The rearrangement links TRBV6-4 to TRBJ2-3, with 7 bases identical to TRBD2. Losses at the gene ends were 6 bases for V and 0 bases for J; bases not matched to a gene: 12. Germline lookup yields CDR1 MRHNA and CDR2 SNTAGT. The CDR3 loop spans 17 amino acids. The CDR3 reads CASRVTGRELSTDTQYF. In nucleotides, the CDR3 is TGTGCCAGCAGGGTCACTGGGCGGGAGCTTAGCACAGATACGCAGTATTTT.

The V and J genes are TRBV6-1 and TRBJ1-4, with 9 bases matching TRBD1. With 11 bases clipped from V and 8 bases from J, the junction kept 15 bases outside the gene matches. Germline CDR1 and CDR2: MNHNS and SASEGT. The CDR3 has 15 amino acids. DNA of the CDR3: TGTGCCGTACAGAGGATGGGACAGGGTCGCGAAAAACTGTTTTTT. Encoded protein: CAVQRMGQGREKLFF.

The V and J genes are TRBV28 and TRBJ1-2; D remains ambiguous. This CDR3 is 13 amino acids long. Deletions cut 1 base from V and 2 bases from J, with 5 bases between. Germline V CDR1 and CDR2: MDHEN, SYDVKM. CDR3 residues: CASSLSFNYGYTF. CDR3 coding DNA: TGTGCCAGCAGTTTATCCTTCAACTATGGCTACACCTTC.

This clone was recorded a few times. The chain employs TRBV9 and TRBJ2-1; no clear D gene. The CDR3 runs 14 residues. CDR1 and CDR2 (germline): SGDLS, YYNGEE. V was cut by 8 bases and J by 0 bases, with 12 bases left in between. The CDR3 spells CARREVSSYNEQFF. The CDR3, as DNA: TGTGCCAGACGAGAGGTGAGCTCCTACAATGAGCAGTTCTTC.

This clone was recorded a few times. V gene TRBV10-3 combines with J gene TRBJ1-3, with 8 bases aligning to TRBD1. This CDR3 has 16 residues. The germline CDR1 and CDR2 sequences are ENHRY and SYGVKD. J gave up 0 bases and V 6 bases, and 7 bases lay outside the gene matches. CDR3 sequence (DNA): TGTGCCATCAGATCGGACAGGGAGGACTCTGGAAACACCATATATTTT. Its translation: CAIRSDREDSGNTIYF.

The chain is built from TRBV2 and TRBJ2-3, with 9 bases lining up with TRBD2. The germline gives CDR1 SNHLY, CDR2 FYNNEI. This CDR3 has 13 amino acids. The DNA of the CDR3 is TGTGCAAAGCGGACTAGCGGCACAGATACGCAGTATTTT. Residues: CAKRTSGTDTQYF.

The chain employs TRBV18 and TRBJ1-2, with 11 bases matching TRBD1. The CDR3 covers 13 residues. Trimming removed 3 bases from V and 7 bases from J; junction bases left unmatched: 1. CDR1 and CDR2 from the germline V gene are KGHSH and LQKENI. The CDR3 DNA reads as TGTGCCAGCTCACCGGGACAGGGGGTTGGCTACACCTTC. This encodes CASSPGQGVGYTF. Filled out from reference TRBV18 and TRBJ1-2, the complete variable domain reads NAGVMQNPRHLVRRRGQEARLRCSPMKGHSHVYWYRQLPEEGLKFMVYLQKENIIDESGMPKERFSAEFPKEGPSILRIQQVVRGDSAAYFCASSPGQGVGYTFGSGTRLTVV.

This clone occurred a few times. The V gene is TRBV19, the J gene TRBJ1-5, with 7 bases lining up with TRBD1. CDR3 length: 15 amino acids. Germline V lookup: CDR1 LNHDA, CDR2 SQIVND (reference sequence). Losses at the gene ends were 5 bases for V and 1 base for J; bases not matched to a gene: 5. The CDR3 bases are TGTGCCAGTAGTGAGGACAGGCCAAGCAATCAGCCCCAGCATTTT. Encoded protein: CASSEDRPSNQPQHF.

The V call is TRBV10-2, the J call TRBJ1-1, with TRBD1 as a possible D gene (6 bases). The CDR3 loop spans 13 amino acids. Trimming took off 5 bases at V and 3 bases at J, with 10 bases between the two ends. In germline, CDR1 is WSHSY, CDR2 SAAADI. CDR3 protein: CASSRDTYTEAFF. The CDR3 DNA follows: TGCGCCAGCAGTCGGGACACCTACACTGAAGCTTTCTTT.

The V call is TRBV5-1, the J call TRBJ1-2; 7 bases agree with TRBD1. Germline V lookup: CDR1 SGHRS, CDR2 YFSETQ. The CDR3 is made up of 13 amino acids. Trimming removed 3 bases from V and 6 bases from J; junction bases left unmatched: 5. The CDR3 spells CASSYQGEDGYTF. The CDR3 DNA reads TGCGCCAGCAGCTACCAGGGGGAGGATGGCTACACCTTC.

The CDR3 DNA sequence: TGTGCCAGCAGCCAAGATCGTGGCAGGGGCTATGGCTACACCTTC. The encoded protein is CASSQDRGRGYGYTF. The chain uses TRBV4-2 and TRBJ1-2; a weak D match, TRBD1 (6 bases). The CDR3 totals 15 residues. CDR1 LGHNA and CDR2 YNFKEQ come from the germline V gene. V was clipped by 0 bases and J by 4 bases, with 12 bases between them.

The chain carries TRBV6-1 and TRBJ2-7, with D perhaps matching TRBD1 (5 bases). V dropped 2 bases and J dropped 1 base, with 9 bases sitting between them. The CDR3 has 14 residues. Per germline, CDR1 MNHNS and CDR2 SASEGT. As DNA, the CDR3 is TGTGCCAGCAGTGAAAGAACAGGTTCCTACGAGCAGTACTTC. Protein sequence: CASSERTGSYEQYF.

As regards this clone: The junction differs from germline at one of its ends, possibly a read error. The chain carries TRBV18 and TRBJ2-1; tentative D call: TRBD2 (6 bases). CDR3 length: 17 residues. Germline V gives CDR1 KGHSH, CDR2 LQKENI. In nucleotides, the CDR3 is TGTGCCAGCTCTCCACCCAACGGGAGAATCTCCTACAATGAGCAGTTCTTC. It is translated as CASSPPNGRISYNEQFF.